This T cell receptor beta chain was sequenced in a study of identifying expanded T cells in peripheral blood. General study points: Roughly 1.2 clones differed between technical replicates, versus 16.4 and 19 over time. Variance in clone template counts between roughly two-week samples significantly increased with total template count across all healthy donors.

No infections or other immune events were documented during collection. TCRdb keeps only in-frame clones here, not all; method: immunoSEQ multiplex PCR. The repertoire holds about 100,000 clones, with approximately 86% as singletons. Note on this clone: Its cognate antigen is unknown.

This CDR3 has 14 amino acids. Unmatched junction bases numbered 1, after V lost 4 bases and J lost 1 base. In germline, CDR1 is SNHLY, CDR2 FYNNEI. The clonotype originates from a person between 18 and 75 years old in good health. Material: blood. The chain employs TRBV2 and TRBJ1-5; 7 nucleotides line up with TRBD1. The CDR3 sequence is CASSATGSNQPQHF. CDR3 DNA sequence: TGTGCCAGCAGTGCGACAGGGAGCAATCAGCCCCAGCATTTT.